Listed below are T cell receptor beta chains from one sample, sequenced in a study of T cell changes during pregnancy in multiple sclerosis. Produced via immunoSEQ multiplex PCR; TCRdb's table is partial and in-frame only. The table records more than 35,000 clones, 90% of them present only once. The source was CD4+ T cells from peripheral blood mononuclear cells, collected in the first trimester of pregnancy. These receptors all stem from a female donor in good health, enrolled as a control in a pregnancy study. The CDR3 runs from the conserved cysteine through the conserved F or W. The order of the fields is V gene, clone size, J gene, D gene, CDR3 DNA, CDR3 protein. D genes are given only for firm matches. Clone size, where shown, is once, few, many, or a class for clones that have expanded.

v_gene: TRBV5-6; abundance: NA; j_gene: TRBJ2-7; d_gene: TRBD1; CDR3nt: TGTGCCAGCAGCTTGCTGCCCTTCAGGGGGATCTACGAGCAGTACTTC; CDR3aa: CASSLLPFRGIYEQYF
v_gene: TRBV11-2; abundance: few; j_gene: TRBJ1-1; d_gene: NA; CDR3nt: TGTGCCAGCAGCTTAAGCGGGGGTACGCTGAACACTGAAGCTTTCTTT; CDR3aa: CASSLSGGTLNTEAFF
v_gene: TRBV2; abundance: NA; j_gene: TRBJ1-1; d_gene: TRBD1; CDR3nt: TGTGCCAGCACAGGACAGGGGGCTGAAGCTTTCTTT; CDR3aa: CASTGQGAEAFF
v_gene: TRBV2; abundance: NA; j_gene: TRBJ1-6; d_gene: NA; CDR3nt: TGTGCCAGCACCACCACGGGGCGGGAGACCCTCCACTTT; CDR3aa: CASTTTGRETLHF
v_gene: TRBV4-1; abundance: NA; j_gene: TRBJ2-2; d_gene: NA; CDR3nt: TGCGCCAGCAGCCAAGATGACAGAGTTACCCTCACCGGGGAGCTGTTTTTT; CDR3aa: CASSQDDRVTLTGELFF
v_gene: TRBV7-2; abundance: NA; j_gene: TRBJ1-1; d_gene: NA; CDR3nt: TGTGCCAATATCCAGGGAGGTGGTGAAGCTTTCTTT; CDR3aa: CANIQGGGEAFF
v_gene: TRBV27; abundance: NA; j_gene: TRBJ2-6; d_gene: TRBD2; CDR3nt: TGTGCCAGCAGGTTAGCGGGGGGCTCGTCTGGGGCCAACGTCCTGACTTTC; CDR3aa: CASRLAGGSSGANVLTF
v_gene: TRBV28; abundance: NA; j_gene: TRBJ1-6; d_gene: NA; CDR3nt: TGTGCCAGCACGCCCGCCGGTCGAAATTCACCCCTCCACTTT; CDR3aa: CASTPAGRNSPLHF
v_gene: TRBV28; abundance: NA; j_gene: TRBJ1-2; d_gene: NA; CDR3nt: TGTGCCAGCAGTTCCCTACTCACGACAGACTTC; CDR3aa: CASSSLLTTDF
v_gene: TRBV5-1; abundance: once; j_gene: TRBJ2-3; d_gene: TRBD1; CDR3nt: TGCGCCAGCAGCTTGGTAGGCGGACAGGAGACAGATACGCAGTATTTT; CDR3aa: CASSLVGGQETDTQYF
v_gene: TRBV15; abundance: once; j_gene: TRBJ1-4; d_gene: NA; CDR3nt: TGTGCCACCAGCAGAGGAGGGCGGGATAATGAAAAACTGTTTTTT; CDR3aa: CATSRGGRDNEKLFF
v_gene: TRBV7-9; abundance: NA; j_gene: TRBJ1-2; d_gene: NA; CDR3nt: TGTGCCAGCAGCTTAGCGCTCTATGTCTATGGCTACACCTTC; CDR3aa: CASSLALYVYGYTF
v_gene: TRBV11-3; abundance: once; j_gene: TRBJ2-2; d_gene: TRBD1; CDR3nt: TGTGCCAGCAGCCATAAGGACAGGCCGAACACCGGGGAGCTGTTTTTT; CDR3aa: CASSHKDRPNTGELFF
v_gene: TRBV9; abundance: NA; j_gene: TRBJ2-7; d_gene: NA; CDR3nt: TGTGCCAGCAGCCCTACCCCGGGGAGCGAGCAGTACTTC; CDR3aa: CASSPTPGSEQYF